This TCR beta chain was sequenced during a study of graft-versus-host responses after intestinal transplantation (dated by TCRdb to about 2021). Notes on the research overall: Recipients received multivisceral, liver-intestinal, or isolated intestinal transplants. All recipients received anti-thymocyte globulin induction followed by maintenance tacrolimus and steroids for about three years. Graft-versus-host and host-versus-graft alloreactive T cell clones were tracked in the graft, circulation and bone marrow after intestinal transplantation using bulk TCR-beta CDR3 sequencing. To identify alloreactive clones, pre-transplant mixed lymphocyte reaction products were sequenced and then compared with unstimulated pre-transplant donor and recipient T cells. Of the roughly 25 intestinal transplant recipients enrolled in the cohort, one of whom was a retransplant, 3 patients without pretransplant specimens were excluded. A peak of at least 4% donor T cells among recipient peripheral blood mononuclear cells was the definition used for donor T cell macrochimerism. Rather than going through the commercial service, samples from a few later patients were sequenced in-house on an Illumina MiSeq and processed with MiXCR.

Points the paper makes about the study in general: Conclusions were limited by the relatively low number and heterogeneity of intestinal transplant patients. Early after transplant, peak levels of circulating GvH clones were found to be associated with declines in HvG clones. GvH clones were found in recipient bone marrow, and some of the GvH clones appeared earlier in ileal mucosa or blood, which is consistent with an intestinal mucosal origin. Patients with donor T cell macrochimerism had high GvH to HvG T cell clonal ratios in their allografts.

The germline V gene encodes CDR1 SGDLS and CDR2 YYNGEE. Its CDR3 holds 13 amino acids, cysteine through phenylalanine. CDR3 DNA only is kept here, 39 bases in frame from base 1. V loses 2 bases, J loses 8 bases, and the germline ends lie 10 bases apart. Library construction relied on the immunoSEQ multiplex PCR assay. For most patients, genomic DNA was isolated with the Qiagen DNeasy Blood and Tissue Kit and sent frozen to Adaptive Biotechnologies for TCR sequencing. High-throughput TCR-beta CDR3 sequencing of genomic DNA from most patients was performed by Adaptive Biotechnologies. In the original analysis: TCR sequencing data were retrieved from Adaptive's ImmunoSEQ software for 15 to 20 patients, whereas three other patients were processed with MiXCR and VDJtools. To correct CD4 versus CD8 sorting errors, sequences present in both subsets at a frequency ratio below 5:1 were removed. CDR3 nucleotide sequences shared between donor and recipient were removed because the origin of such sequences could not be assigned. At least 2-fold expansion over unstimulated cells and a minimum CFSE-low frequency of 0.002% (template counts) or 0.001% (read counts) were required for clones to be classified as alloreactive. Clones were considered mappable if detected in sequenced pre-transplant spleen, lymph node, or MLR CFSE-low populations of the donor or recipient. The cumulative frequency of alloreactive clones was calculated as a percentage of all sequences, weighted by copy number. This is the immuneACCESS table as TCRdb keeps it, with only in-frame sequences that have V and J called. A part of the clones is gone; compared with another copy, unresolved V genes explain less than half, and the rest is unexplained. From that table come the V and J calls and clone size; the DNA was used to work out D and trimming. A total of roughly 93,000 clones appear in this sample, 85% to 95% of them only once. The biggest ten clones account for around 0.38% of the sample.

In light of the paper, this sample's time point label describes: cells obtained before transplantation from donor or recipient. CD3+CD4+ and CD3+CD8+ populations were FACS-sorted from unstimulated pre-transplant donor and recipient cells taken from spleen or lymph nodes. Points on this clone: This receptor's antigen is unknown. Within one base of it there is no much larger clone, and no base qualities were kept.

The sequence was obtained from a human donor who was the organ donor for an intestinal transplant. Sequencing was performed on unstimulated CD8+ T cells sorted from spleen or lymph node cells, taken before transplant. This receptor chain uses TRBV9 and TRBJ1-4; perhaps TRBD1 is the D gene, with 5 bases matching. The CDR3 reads CASSVGGGEKLFF. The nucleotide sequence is TGTGCCAGCAGCGTGGGGGGGGGAGAAAAACTGTTTTTT.